This TCR beta chain was captured by sequencing in a study of OX40 agonist ivuxolimab in advanced cancers. Only in-frame clones appear in the TCRdb table, and some are missing; sequencing was by immunoSEQ multiplex PCR. The profile shows under 45,000 clones, about 70% of them singletons. The CDR3 is 13 amino acids. V lost 7 bases and J lost 3, with 13 bases in between. Germline values: CDR1 WSHSY, CDR2 SAAADI. The rearrangement uses TRBV10-2 and TRBJ2-7, with D perhaps given as TRBD1 or TRBD2 (6 bases each). The receptor was derived from an adult with an advanced solid tumor such as melanoma, head and neck, liver or kidney cancer. Material: CD4+ or CD8+ T cells sorted from blood, obtained in a trial of the OX40 agonist ivuxolimab. The CDR3 DNA reads as TGCGCCAGCACTCCGGGGGCTCTCTACGAGCAGTACTTC. It codes for CASTPGALYEQYF.